One and the same sample provided the 24 T cell receptor beta chains below, sequenced in a study of control samples from healthy donors and cancer patients (dated by TCRdb to about 2020). Library generation was performed with the immunoSEQ multiplex PCR assay. TCRdb re-hosts the immuneACCESS table, in-frame sequences only. Its copies lack some clones; in the studies checked, an unresolved V gene accounts for under half of them, and the cause for the rest is not known. The sample has about 110,000 clones on record, approximately 82% of them singletons. The ten largest clones add up to around 6.4% of the sample. The sample comprised blood. Receptors originate from a man in his late teens or twenties in good health.

The V and J genes are TRBV2 and TRBJ2-2; D is possibly TRBD1 or TRBD2 (6 bases each). CDR3 length equals 14 residues. V dropped 2 bases and J dropped 7 bases, with 11 bases sitting between them. The germline V gene has CDR1 SNHLY and CDR2 FYNNEI. DNA for the CDR3: TGTGCCAGCAGTGAAAGGGGGGCCGGCGGGGAGCTGTTTTTT. Translated, it gives CASSERGAGGELFF.

This chain connects TRBV18 to TRBJ2-5, with D perhaps matching TRBD1 or TRBD2 (5 bases each). V lost 0 bases to trimming and J lost 5 bases, with 10 bases between them. The V gene's germline CDR1 is KGHSH and CDR2 LQKENI. The CDR3 runs to 14 residues. As DNA, the CDR3 is TGTGCCAGCTCACCACCATTTGGGACGGAGACCCAGTACTTC. It specifies CASSPPFGTETQYF.

The chain links TRBV9 to TRBJ1-3; D is unresolved. Trimming shortened V by 7 bases and J by 2 bases, and 19 bases separated the two germline ends. This CDR3 spans 16 amino acids. Germline lookup yields CDR1 SGDLS and CDR2 YYNGEE. This CDR3 is CASATFGGVTGNTIYF. The CDR3 nucleotides are TGTGCCAGCGCTACTTTCGGCGGGGTAACTGGAAACACCATATATTTT.

The CDR3 DNA reads TGTGCCAGCTCACTCGGGACAAGGACGGCGAACACCGGGGAGCTGTTTTTT. Amino acids: CASSLGTRTANTGELFF. This rearrangement joins TRBV18 to TRBJ2-2, with TRBD1 as a possible D gene (6 bases). This CDR3 spans 17 amino acids. Germline lookup yields CDR1 KGHSH and CDR2 LQKENI. Trimming stripped 4 bases from V and 0 bases from J, with 15 bases between.

This chain links TRBV18 with TRBJ2-2, with a possible D match to TRBD1 (5 bases). V lost 2 bases and J lost 6, with 13 bases in between. The V gene's germline CDR1 is KGHSH and CDR2 LQKENI. The length of the CDR3 is 15 residues. The CDR3 nucleotides are TGTGCCAGCTCACCAGACCTAACAGGCTCCGGGGAGCTGTTTTTT. It is translated as CASSPDLTGSGELFF.

J is TRBJ2-1 and V is TRBV2; 9 bases are a match to TRBD2. CDR3 size: 17 residues. The ends lost 3 bases at V and 4 bases at J; junction bases unmatched: 10. Germline V gives CDR1 SNHLY, CDR2 FYNNEI. CDR3: CASSEGGAGGPYNEQFF. The CDR3 coding sequence is TGTGCCAGCAGTGAGGGGGGTGCGGGGGGGCCTTACAATGAGCAGTTCTTC.

The rearrangement uses TRBV2 and TRBJ1-4; TRBD1 matches at 8 bases. V shed 4 bases and J 3 bases; nucleotides not matched to a gene: 4. The germline V gene has CDR1 SNHLY and CDR2 FYNNEI. The CDR3 is 15 residues long. The CDR3 bases are TGTGCCAGCAGTGGACAGGGGAAGGCTAATGAAAAACTGTTTTTT. It translates to CASSGQGKANEKLFF.

This chain connects TRBV7-2 to TRBJ2-7; a weak D match, TRBD2 (6 bases). CDR3 length: 16 residues. The V end lost 2 bases, the J end lost 2 bases, and 16 bases lay between the germline ends. The germline V gene encodes CDR1 SGHTA and CDR2 FQGNSA. CDR3 sequence: CASSLLNGGPAYEQYF. The CDR3 DNA reads TGTGCCAGCAGCTTATTAAACGGGGGTCCAGCCTACGAGCAGTACTTC.

This clone was counted between two and nine times. The chain carries TRBV2 and TRBJ1-5, with D perhaps TRBD1 (5 bases). Germline-derived CDR1 and CDR2 are SNHLY and FYNNEI. The CDR3 spans 14 residues. V shed 7 bases and J shed 1 base, with 11 bases lying between them. CDR3 residues: CASTKEGSNQPQHF. The CDR3 DNA reads as TGTGCCAGCACCAAGGAGGGGAGCAATCAGCCCCAGCATTTT.

V is TRBV18 and J is TRBJ1-1, with unresolved D. The CDR3 loop spans 13 amino acids. Trimming stripped 3 bases from V and 3 bases from J, with 8 bases between. Germline-derived CDR1 and CDR2 are KGHSH and LQKENI. CDR3 sequence (DNA): TGTGCCAGCTCACCGGACTCATACACTGAAGCTTTCTTT. Its protein is CASSPDSYTEAFF. The complete variable domain, with remaining parts taken from reference TRBV18 and TRBJ1-1, reads NAGVMQNPRHLVRRRGQEARLRCSPMKGHSHVYWYRQLPEEGLKFMVYLQKENIIDESGMPKERFSAEFPKEGPSILRIQQVVRGDSAAYFCASSPDSYTEAFFGQGTRLTVV.

The chain carries TRBV19 and TRBJ1-2; the match to TRBD1 covers 8 bases. Germline assignment: CDR1 LNHDA and CDR2 SQIVND (reference sequence). The V gene end was trimmed by 5 bases and the J gene end by 6 bases; junction bases not matched to a gene: 8. CDR3 length equals 14 residues. The CDR3 DNA is TGTGCCAGTAGTTCGAACCGACAGGGGAATGGCTACACCTTC. It is translated as CASSSNRQGNGYTF.

The chain links TRBV27 to TRBJ1-1, with D unclear. Germline CDR1 reads MNHEY; CDR2 reads SMNVEV (reference sequence). The CDR3 loop spans 14 amino acids. The V gene lost 6 bases and the J gene lost 0 bases, with 11 bases spanning the gap. CDR3 in amino acids: CASSFGSMNTEAFF. CDR3 DNA sequence: TGTGCCAGCAGCTTTGGAAGCATGAACACTGAAGCTTTCTTT.

In its sample, this clone was seen a few times. The chain carries TRBV24-1 and TRBJ1-2; D unresolved. The CDR3 contains 11 residues. Trimming removed 2 bases from V and 5 bases from J, with 2 bases in between. Germline V gives CDR1 KGHDR, CDR2 SFDVKD. The CDR3 region is CATSDSYGYTF. For the CDR3, the DNA is TGTGCCACCAGTGATTCTTATGGCTACACCTTC.

The CDR3 coding sequence is TGTGCCAGCAGCCTGACGGTGGCTGGGGGGCGGGGCTACACCTTC. Residues: CASSLTVAGGRGYTF. The rearrangement links TRBV5-6 to TRBJ1-2; perhaps TRBD1 as D (6 bases). There are 15 residues in the CDR3. Germline V gene sequence: CDR1 SGHDT, CDR2 YYEEEE. Deletions cut 4 bases from V and 8 bases from J, with 21 bases between.

This clone has just a few counts. The V call is TRBV25-1, the J call TRBJ2-6, with 8 bases identical to TRBD1. V shed 5 bases, J shed 2 bases, and the junction held 2 bases outside the gene matches. CDR3 length: 15 amino acids. The germline gives CDR1 MGHDK, CDR2 SYGVNS. The CDR3 spells CASSLQGAGANVLTF. The CDR3 coding sequence is TGTGCCAGCAGTTTACAGGGGGCTGGGGCCAACGTCCTGACTTTC.

This chain uses TRBV7-9 with TRBJ2-1; no firm D call. CDR3 length equals 13 residues. The germline V gene encodes CDR1 SEHNR and CDR2 FQNEAQ (reference sequence). V was clipped by 5 bases and J by 10 bases, with 15 bases between them. CDR3 in DNA: TGTGCCAGCAGCCCGACGTTATTGGAGGAGCAGTTCTTC. Amino acid sequence: CASSPTLLEEQFF.

The rearrangement joins TRBV7-9 to TRBJ1-1; D remains ambiguous. Germline V gives CDR1 SEHNR, CDR2 FQNEAQ (reference sequence). Deletions cut 5 bases from V and 11 bases from J, with 21 bases between. There are 14 residues in the CDR3. In nucleotides, the CDR3 is TGTGCCAGCAGCCCCATGGGGTGGTCGGATGGGGCTTTCTTT. It codes for CASSPMGWSDGAFF.

This chain connects TRBV7-2 to TRBJ2-7, with a tentative D call TRBD2 (5 bases). Germline assignment: CDR1 SGHTA and CDR2 FQGNSA. V lost 6 bases and J 3 bases, leaving 21 bases between the germline ends. The length of the CDR3 is 16 residues. The CDR3 loop reads CASSPPTGVGYYEQYF. CDR3 DNA: TGTGCCAGCAGTCCCCCGACCGGGGTGGGCTACTACGAGCAGTACTTC. The full variable domain, completed using reference TRBV7-2 and TRBJ2-7, is GAGVSQSPSNKVTEKGKDVELRCDPISGHTALYWYRQSLGQGLEFLIYFQGNSAPDKSGLPSDRFSAERTGGSVSTLTIQRTQQEDSAVYLCASSPPTGVGYYEQYFGPGTRLTVT.

V gene TRBV6-5 combines with J gene TRBJ2-2, with 8 bases aligning to TRBD1. The CDR3 extends over 15 amino acids. Germline loops: CDR1 MNHEY, CDR2 SVGAGI. J gave up 0 bases and V 8 bases, and 5 bases lay outside the gene matches. This CDR3 reads CASQVQGANTGELFF. For the CDR3, the DNA is TGTGCCAGCCAAGTACAGGGGGCGAACACCGGGGAGCTGTTTTTT.

V and J are TRBV27 and TRBJ2-1; maybe TRBD2 (5 bases). Germline CDR1 and CDR2: MNHEY and SMNVEV (reference sequence). The CDR3 has 16 residues. The V gene lost 1 base and the J gene lost 0 bases, with 10 bases spanning the gap. The CDR3 spells CASSLFGMSSYNEQFF. Here the CDR3 DNA reads TGTGCCAGCAGTTTATTCGGGATGAGCTCCTACAATGAGCAGTTCTTC.

The chain carries TRBV7-6 and TRBJ1-3, with a weak D call TRBD1 (6 bases). Germline CDR1 is SGHVS and CDR2 is FNYEAQ. The CDR3 totals 14 residues. Trimming removed 5 bases at V and 3 bases at J, with 11 bases between. The CDR3 DNA reads as TGTGCCAGCAGCCCAGGGGTATATGGAAACACCATATATTTT. Translated, it gives CASSPGVYGNTIYF.

V usage is TRBV3-1 (or the pseudogene TRBV3-2) and J usage is TRBJ1-6, with D possibly being TRBD1 (5 bases). CDR1 is LGHDT and CDR2 is YNNKEL in the germline V gene (reference sequence). Trimming pared 1 base from V and 7 bases from J, leaving 11 bases between. The CDR3 spans 15 residues. The CDR3 spells CASSQAWGGNSPLHF. CDR3 sequence (DNA): TGTGCCAGCAGCCAAGCATGGGGGGGGAATTCACCCCTCCACTTT.

The chain has TRBV12-3 or TRBV12-4 and TRBJ2-3; 11 bases are a match to TRBD1. This CDR3 spans 13 amino acids. The V segment lost 6 bases and the J segment 5 bases; nucleotides outside the gene matches: 1. The DNA of the CDR3 is TGTGCCAGCAGAGGGACAGGGGGAGATACGCAGTATTTT. It translates to CASRGTGGDTQYF.

The genes are TRBV24-1 and TRBJ2-5; D is undetermined. The V gene lost 6 bases and the J gene lost 7 bases, with 14 bases spanning the gap. Germline CDR1 reads KGHDR; CDR2 reads SFDVKD. The CDR3 is made up of 13 amino acids. The CDR3 loop reads CATSLTASGTQYF. CDR3 nucleotide sequence: TGTGCCACCAGTCTAACAGCCTCGGGGACCCAGTACTTC.